This record concerns one TCR beta chain sequence. Other nucleotide sequences from this sample produce the same CDR3. Trimming took 2 bases from V and 1 from J, leaving 5 bases between them. Germline values: CDR1 MNHEY, CDR2 SMNVEV (reference sequence). The CDR3 loop spans 13 amino acids. The data were obtained in a study of blood T cell repertoires in COVID-19. Study at large: Researchers got acute and convalescent COVID-19 samples from the United States, Italy and Spain.

Original handling: Reference gene primer amplification yielded estimated nucleated cell counts. Assay used: immunoSEQ multiplex PCR; TCRdb lists only in-frame clones, some missing. From that table come the V and J calls and clone size; the DNA was used to work out D and trimming. The profile shows approximately 150,000 clones, 87% of them singletons. This chain joins TRBV27 and TRBJ1-1, with D unresolved. Sequenced material: peripheral blood. This clonotype was sampled from a man older than 75 with acute or convalescent COVID-19. CDR3 nucleotide sequence: TGTGCCAGCAGTTTAGGGCAGAACACTGAAGCTTTCTTT. It specifies CASSLGQNTEAFF.